A single sample is the source of the 4 T cell receptor beta chains below, sequenced in a study of spatial heterogeneity in lung cancer. Time point meaning: sample taken at primary tumor resection. TCRdb re-derived calls from the 5' RACE reads in MiXCR, one entry per CDR3 protein. The sample shows about 27,000 distinct CDR3 sequences, approximately 6.9% of them seen only once. Their target antigens are unknown. Broader study findings: The study found that expanded intratumoral alpha and beta TCR counts tracked tumor mutation counts.

This sample comprised lung tumor tissue, obtained at surgery. Receptor source: a male donor with early-stage non-small cell lung cancer.

In this sample, this clonotype is medium-sized. The rearrangement uses TRBV20-1 and TRBJ2-7; no firm D call. The V gene's germline CDR1 is DFQATT and CDR2 SNEGSKA (reference sequence). Trimming removed 6 bases from V and 2 bases from J, with 14 bases in between. The CDR3 sequence is 13 residues long. CDR3 DNA sequence: TGCAGTGCCCGCCGGACGTTGGCCTACGAGCAGTACTTC. Encoded protein: CSARRTLAYEQYF.

This clonotype was picked up many times. J is TRBJ2-1 and V is TRBV2, with D perhaps assigned TRBD1 or TRBD2 (5 bases each). Germline CDR1 SNHLY, CDR2 FYNNEI. This CDR3 comprises 14 residues. Trimming left V 9 bases short and J 0 bases short, with 12 bases between. The DNA of the CDR3 is TGTGCCAGTAGGGACCGGAGCTCCTACAATGAGCAGTTCTTC. Its translation is CASRDRSSYNEQFF.

The chain combines TRBV5-8 with TRBJ1-2; D ambiguous. Germline V gene lookup returns CDR1 SGHTS and CDR2 YDEGEE. Trimming removed 4 bases at V and 4 bases at J, with 8 bases between. CDR3 size: 12 residues. CDR3 DNA: TGTGCCAGCAGCCCCTACGGCTATGGCTACACCTTC. Amino acid sequence: CASSPYGYGYTF.

This clonotype was seen repeatedly, ten times or more. The chain employs TRBV7-6 and TRBJ1-6; tentative D call: TRBD1 (6 bases). Germline V gives CDR1 SGHVS, CDR2 FNYEAQ. Trimming cost V 0 bases and J 5 bases, with 11 bases left between them. This CDR3 contains 16 residues. The CDR3 nucleotides are TGTGCCAGCAGCTTAGCGGCCTCAGGGGATAATTCACCCCTCCACTTT. Its translation is CASSLAASGDNSPLHF.